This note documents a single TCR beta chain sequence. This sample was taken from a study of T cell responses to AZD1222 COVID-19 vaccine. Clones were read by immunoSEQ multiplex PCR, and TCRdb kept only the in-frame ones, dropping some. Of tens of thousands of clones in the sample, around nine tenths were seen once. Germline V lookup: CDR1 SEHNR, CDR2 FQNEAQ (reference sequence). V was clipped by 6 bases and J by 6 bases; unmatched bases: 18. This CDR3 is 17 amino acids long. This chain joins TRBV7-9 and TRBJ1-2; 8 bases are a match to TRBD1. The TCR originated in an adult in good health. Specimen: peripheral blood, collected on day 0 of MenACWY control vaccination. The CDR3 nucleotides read TGTGCCAGCAGAGCTACCGGGACAGGAATCATTCAGGATGGCTACACCTTC. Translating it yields CASRATGTGIIQDGYTF. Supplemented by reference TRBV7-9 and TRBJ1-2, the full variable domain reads DTGVSQNPRHKITKRGQNVTFRCDPISEHNRLYWYRQTLGQGPEFLTYFQNEAQLEKSRLLSDRFSAERPKGSFSTLEIQRTEQGDSAMYLCASRATGTGIIQDGYTFGSGTRLTVV.